The following is a T cell receptor (beta chain) sequence with its context. This sample is part of a study of Ad26.COV2.S vaccination and SARS-CoV-2 variants. The method was immunoSEQ multiplex PCR; TCRdb's version includes in-frame clones alone and lacks a portion of them. The sample comprises about half a million clones, 70% to 90% of which are singletons, and roughly 1.7% rests with the top ten. This CDR3 contains 13 residues. The V and J ends lost 7 bases and 1 base respectively, with 10 bases between them. Germline V lookup: CDR1 ENHRY, CDR2 SYGVKD. Treatment here: 15 to 20 received Ad26.COV2.S at low or high dose, single or two shots; 5 received placebo; per-sample allocation not given. It was on day 63 after the first vaccine or placebo injection that samples were taken. Based in Boston, the donor was an adult of 18-55 years.

The sequence was obtained from a person between 18 and 59 years old who received the Ad26.COV2.S COVID-19 vaccine or a placebo. The genes are TRBV10-3 and TRBJ1-1; D gene ambiguous. The input for sequencing was peripheral blood, taken in a trial of Ad26.COV2.S vaccine versus placebo. DNA for the CDR3: TGTGCCATCAAATCAACAGCGAACACTGAAGCTTTCTTT. Protein: CAIKSTANTEAFF.